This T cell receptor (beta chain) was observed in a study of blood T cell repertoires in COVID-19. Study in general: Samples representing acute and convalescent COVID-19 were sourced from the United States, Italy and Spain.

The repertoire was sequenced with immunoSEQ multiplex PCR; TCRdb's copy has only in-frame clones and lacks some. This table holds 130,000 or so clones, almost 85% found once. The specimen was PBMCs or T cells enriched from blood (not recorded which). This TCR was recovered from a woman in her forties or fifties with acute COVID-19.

CDR3 residues: CASSLAMTSSANTGELFF. Here the CDR3 DNA reads TGTGCCAGCAGCTTAGCTATGACTAGCAGCGCGAACACCGGGGAGCTGTTTTTT. The chain is built from TRBV7-2 and TRBJ2-2; TRBD2 agrees at 7 bases. This CDR3 is built from 18 residues. The germline V gene has CDR1 SGHTA and CDR2 FQGNSA. J gave up 0 bases and V 0 bases, and 7 bases lay outside the gene matches.